This entry lists 30 T cell receptor beta chains sequenced from one sample in a study of technical replicates of blood from a handful of donors. Using immunoSEQ multiplex PCR, the repertoire was profiled, and TCRdb retains in-frame clones only, with some absent. The table records just over 15,000 clones, over 80% of them present only once. Sequencing used PBMCs. The receptors come from a human donor in good health.

The chain has TRBV7-6 and TRBJ2-3; TRBD2 matches 9 bases. The V gene end was trimmed by 5 bases and the J gene end by 2 bases; junction bases not matched to a gene: 5. The CDR3 length is 15 residues. Germline V gene data show CDR1 as SGHVS and CDR2 as FNYEAQ. The CDR3 loop reads CASSITSGSTDTQYF. Here the CDR3 DNA reads TGTGCCAGCAGCATCACTAGCGGGTCCACAGATACGCAGTATTTT.

The rearrangement links TRBV5-1 to TRBJ2-7; 9 bases align to TRBD1. Looked up from germline, CDR1 is SGHRS and CDR2 is YFSETQ. With 1 base clipped from V and 4 bases from J, the junction kept 15 bases outside the gene matches. CDR3 length: 18 residues. The CDR3, as DNA: TGCGCCAGCAGCTTGCCCTCGCCGGGACAGGGATTTTTATACGAGCAGTACTTC. Encoded protein: CASSLPSPGQGFLYEQYF.

The rearrangement links TRBV5-1 to TRBJ2-2; D uncertain. The CDR3 totals 14 residues. V lost 7 bases and J lost 6, with 16 bases in between. The germline gives CDR1 SGHRS, CDR2 YFSETQ. The CDR3: CASGDPSRAGELFF. As DNA, the CDR3 is TGCGCCAGCGGTGATCCATCCCGGGCCGGGGAGCTGTTTTTT.

This chain connects TRBV4-2 to TRBJ2-7, with TRBD2 matching 11 bases. Per germline, CDR1 LGHNA and CDR2 YNFKEQ. This CDR3 has 16 residues. V lost 4 bases, J lost 4 bases, and 9 bases stayed unmatched. CDR3 sequence: CASSREGLAGRYEQYF. Here the CDR3 DNA reads TGTGCCAGCAGCCGTGAAGGACTAGCGGGTCGGTACGAGCAGTACTTC.

The chain employs TRBV6-6 and TRBJ1-2; 9 bases fit TRBD1. This CDR3 has 15 residues. Germline values: CDR1 MNHNY, CDR2 SVGAGI (reference sequence). The V and J ends lost 5 bases and 7 bases, in that order; junction bases with no gene match: 11. The CDR3 bases are TGTGCCAGCAGTACCCCGACAGGGGGAAGGGGTGGCTACACCTTC. This translates into CASSTPTGGRGGYTF.

The V and J genes are TRBV14 and TRBJ1-2, with a weak D call TRBD1 (5 bases). Germline assignment: CDR1 SGHDN and CDR2 FVKESK. Trimming removed 4 bases from V and 2 bases from J, with 14 bases in between. CDR3 length: 15 amino acids. Here the CDR3 reads CASSPPGLENYGYTF. The CDR3 DNA follows: TGTGCCAGCAGCCCGCCGGGACTGGAAAACTATGGCTACACCTTC. The full variable domain, its missing parts supplied by reference TRBV14 and TRBJ1-2, is EAGVTQFPSHSVIEKGQTVTLRCDPISGHDNLYWYRRVMGKEIKFLLHFVKESKQDESGMPNNRFLAERTGGTYSTLKVQPAELEDSGVYFCASSPPGLENYGYTFGSGTRLTVV.

The rearrangement uses TRBV5-5 and TRBJ1-1; D unresolved. This CDR3 region has 14 residues. Trimming stripped 0 bases from V and 3 bases from J, with 9 bases between. Per the germline V gene, CDR1 is SGHKS and CDR2 is YYEKEE (reference sequence). The CDR3 spells CASSLGHGDTEAFF. CDR3 nucleotides: TGTGCCAGCAGCTTGGGACACGGCGACACTGAAGCTTTCTTT.

The chain has TRBV5-1 and TRBJ2-1; 10 bases fit TRBD2. CDR1 and CDR2 (germline): SGHRS, YFSETQ. CDR3 length equals 16 residues. V was clipped by 2 bases and J by 5 bases; unmatched bases: 7. The CDR3 coding sequence is TGCGCCAGCAGCTTCTTAGGGACTAGCGCCGACAATGAGCAGTTCTTC. As protein: CASSFLGTSADNEQFF.

This sequence joins TRBV6-6 and TRBJ2-6; the D is unclear. Trimming took off 7 bases at V and 0 bases at J, with 7 bases between the two ends. There are 14 residues in the CDR3. Germline V gives CDR1 MNHNY, CDR2 SVGAGI (reference sequence). The DNA for the CDR3 is TGTGCCAGCAAGAGAAACTCTGGGGCCAACGTCCTGACTTTC. Protein sequence: CASKRNSGANVLTF.

The chain uses TRBV10-1 and TRBJ1-1; TRBD1 matches at 7 bases. Germline V gene data show CDR1 as WNHNN and CDR2 as SYGVQD (reference sequence). The V segment lost 6 bases and the J segment 1 base; nucleotides outside the gene matches: 8. CDR3 length: 15 amino acids. CDR3 bases: TGCGCCAGCAGCGACGCGACAGGGAAGAACACTGAAGCTTTCTTT. Its translation: CASSDATGKNTEAFF.

The genes are TRBV5-1 and TRBJ2-2, with 9 bases that match TRBD2. Germline-derived CDR1 and CDR2 are SGHRS and YFSETQ. The J segment lost 4 bases and the V segment lost 5 bases, leaving 3 bases of the junction unmatched. The CDR3 covers 14 residues. CDR3 region: CASRRGGGTGELFF. The CDR3 DNA sequence: TGCGCCAGCAGGCGGGGGGGAGGCACCGGGGAGCTGTTTTTT.

The rearrangement links TRBV5-1 to TRBJ2-1; 9 bases align to TRBD2. Germline CDR1 and CDR2: SGHRS and YFSETQ. V shed 0 bases, J shed 9 bases, and the junction held 7 bases outside the gene matches. This CDR3 is 15 amino acids long. CDR3 sequence reads: CASSLVSSGEGEQFF. CDR3 nucleotide sequence: TGCGCCAGCAGCTTGGTTTCTAGCGGGGAGGGTGAGCAGTTCTTC.

The chain recombines TRBV6-6 with TRBJ2-1, with D perhaps matching TRBD2 (5 bases). The length of the CDR3 is 15 residues. V was trimmed by 2 bases and J by 4 bases, leaving 12 bases between them. Germline V gives CDR1 MNHNY, CDR2 SVGAGI (reference sequence). The CDR3 reads CASSYGELLYNEQFF. The CDR3 DNA is TGTGCCAGCAGTTACGGGGAGCTCCTATACAATGAGCAGTTCTTC.

The chain uses TRBV7-6 and TRBJ2-1; possible D gene TRBD2, 6 bases. The ends were cut back, 2 bases at V and 10 bases at J, with 21 bases in the middle. The CDR3 is 16 residues long. The germline CDR1 and CDR2 sequences are SGHVS and FNYEAQ. The CDR3 coding sequence is TGTGCCAGCAGCTTATCCATAGCGGCCTCCCCGGGGGAGCAGTTCTTC. It encodes CASSLSIAASPGEQFF.

In DNA form, the CDR3 reads TGTGCCAGCAGCGCAAGTGGGGCCAGGCTTGGAAACACCATATATTTT. This translates into CASSASGARLGNTIYF. V is TRBV7-2 and J is TRBJ1-3, with D maybe TRBD1 (5 bases). The CDR3 is 16 residues long. CDR1 is SGHTA and CDR2 is FQGNSA in the germline V gene. Trimming removed 5 bases from V and 3 bases from J, with 17 bases in between.

The CDR3 sequence is CASSIGYPPYEQYF. The CDR3 DNA follows: TGTGCCAGTAGTATCGGGTACCCCCCCTACGAGCAGTACTTC. V usage is TRBV19 and J usage is TRBJ2-7; D is uncertain. The CDR3 has 14 residues. Germline lookup yields CDR1 LNHDA and CDR2 SQIVND (reference sequence). Between the trimmed V and J ends, which lost 3 bases and 2 bases, there was a span of 11 bases.

In DNA form, the CDR3 reads TGTGCCAGCAGTAAATACAGGGGGCATTTCACCGGGGAGCTGTTTTTT. Protein sequence: CASSKYRGHFTGELFF. This chain connects TRBV27 to TRBJ2-2, with 9 bases lining up with TRBD1. Unmatched junction bases numbered 8, after V lost 5 bases and J lost 4 bases. The V gene's germline CDR1 is MNHEY and CDR2 SMNVEV (reference sequence). The CDR3 has 16 amino acids.

Comment on this clone: Because it lacks the conserved phenylalanine or tryptophan at the end, this CDR3 is likely a read error. This sequence joins TRBV6-5 and TRBJ1-2; D is uncertain. Germline V gives CDR1 MNHEY, CDR2 SVGAGI. The CDR3 consists of 15 residues. With 0 bases removed from V and 4 bases from J, the gap between germline ends came to 12 bases. This CDR3 is CASSYSSSAGYGYTL. CDR3 DNA sequence: TGTGCCAGCAGTTACTCGTCCTCGGCAGGCTATGGCTACACCCTC.

The chain combines TRBV5-6 with TRBJ2-4; D is unresolved. The CDR3 runs to 14 residues. Germline CDR1 is SGHDT and CDR2 is YYEEEE. The V end was cut by 7 bases, the J end by 6 bases, with 17 bases between. The CDR3 nucleotides read TGTGCCAGCTCCGGATGGGCAAATTCAAACATTCAGTACTTC. It is translated as CASSGWANSNIQYF.

The rearrangement uses TRBV28 and TRBJ2-3; D is uncertain. V lost 7 bases and J 5 bases, leaving 10 bases between the germline ends. The CDR3 contains 12 residues. Germline V gene data show CDR1 as MDHEN and CDR2 as SYDVKM. The CDR3 DNA is TGTGCCAGCACCATAGTCGGAGATACGCAGTATTTT. This sequence encodes CASTIVGDTQYF.

The gene calls are TRBV29-1 and TRBJ2-1; TRBD2 aligns across 11 bases. This CDR3 is built from 14 residues. V was clipped by 1 base and J by 9 bases; unmatched bases: 5. The germline CDR1 and CDR2 sequences are SQVTM and ANQGSEA. The CDR3: CSVEASGRFGEQFF. The CDR3 region has the DNA TGCAGCGTTGAAGCTAGCGGGAGGTTCGGTGAGCAGTTCTTC.

The chain links TRBV6-1 to TRBJ1-5; tentatively, D is TRBD1 (5 bases). This CDR3 comprises 14 residues. The germline V gene encodes CDR1 MNHNS and CDR2 SASEGT. V lost 3 bases to trimming and J lost 2 bases, with 8 bases between them. CDR3 region: CASSEAGGNQPQHF. Here the CDR3 DNA reads TGTGCCAGCAGTGAGGCGGGGGGCAATCAGCCCCAGCATTTT.

V and J are TRBV27 and TRBJ2-5, with D unclear. Trimming took 5 bases from V and 5 from J, leaving 9 bases between them. The CDR3 consists of 12 residues. Per the germline V gene, CDR1 is MNHEY and CDR2 is SMNVEV (reference sequence). The CDR3 sequence is CASSPLGETQYF. DNA of the CDR3: TGTGCCAGCAGTCCACTCGGGGAGACCCAGTACTTC.

The chain links TRBV6-5 to TRBJ2-2; a weak D match, TRBD1 (5 bases). Trimming pared 2 bases from V and 5 bases from J, leaving 12 bases between. The CDR3 runs to 15 residues. Germline CDR1 and CDR2: MNHEY and SVGAGI. The CDR3 spells CASSYDSSPTGELFF. The CDR3 nucleotides read TGTGCCAGCAGTTACGACAGTTCTCCAACCGGGGAGCTGTTTTTT.

The CDR3 loop reads CASSPRQGGTSYEQYF. As DNA, the CDR3 is TGTGCCAGCAGCCCCCGGCAGGGGGGTACATCCTACGAGCAGTACTTC. The chain links TRBV9 to TRBJ2-7, with D tentatively TRBD1 (7 bases). This CDR3 contains 16 residues. The ends were cut back, 4 bases at V and 1 base at J, with 18 bases in the middle. Germline V gene sequence: CDR1 SGDLS, CDR2 YYNGEE.

The genes are TRBV13 and TRBJ2-3, with 10 bases matching TRBD2. Trimming at V came to 5 bases and at J to 3 bases, leaving 8 bases not matched to a gene. This CDR3 is built from 16 residues. In germline, CDR1 is PRHDT, CDR2 FYEKMQ (reference sequence). CDR3 nucleotide sequence: TGTGCCAGCAGCCGCAGGGATAGCGGGAGGACAGATACGCAGTATTTT. Encoded protein: CASSRRDSGRTDTQYF.

The rearrangement links TRBV30 to TRBJ2-1, with 10 bases that match TRBD2. Germline CDR1 and CDR2: GTSNPN and SVGIG (reference sequence). Trimming took 3 bases from V and 8 from J; bases not matched to a gene: 4. CDR3 length: 13 residues. The CDR3 nucleotides read TGTGCCTGGAGCCGGAGCGGGAGGGATGAGCAGTTCTTC. This codes for CAWSRSGRDEQFF.

The gene calls are TRBV5-1 and TRBJ1-1, with a weak D call TRBD1 (6 bases). This CDR3 is 16 amino acids long. Trimming stripped 3 bases from V and 1 base from J, with 16 bases between. Looked up from germline, CDR1 is SGHRS and CDR2 is YFSETQ. CDR3 sequence reads: CASSYTGGQKNTEAFF. The CDR3 coding sequence is TGCGCCAGCAGCTATACCGGCGGACAGAAGAACACTGAAGCTTTCTTT.

This chain connects TRBV5-1 to TRBJ2-2, with 10 bases matching TRBD1. Germline CDR1 reads SGHRS; CDR2 reads YFSETQ. This CDR3 comprises 15 residues. V shed 9 bases, J shed 4 bases, and the junction held 9 bases outside the gene matches. CDR3 protein: CATKTGTGATGELFF. The CDR3 DNA sequence: TGCGCCACCAAAACCGGGACAGGGGCCACCGGGGAGCTGTTTTTT.

V gene TRBV21-1 combines with J gene TRBJ2-7; TRBD1 is the table's D call, not checked against the DNA. TRBV21-1 is a pseudogene. The length of the CDR3 is 14 residues. The CDR3 loop reads CASSKETDHLEQYF. Written as DNA, the CDR3 is TGTGCCAGCAGCAAAGAGACAGATCACCTCGAGCAGTACTTC.